This T cell receptor (beta chain) was recorded in a study of cytomegalovirus exposure and HLA in healthy donors (dated by TCRdb to the late 2010s). Turning to the overall study: According to an earlier analysis of around 600 of the donors, roughly 180 million T cells yielded 120 million or so unique TCR beta sequences and about 280 Gb of sequence data. Along with the roughly 700-subject first cohort, a separate validation cohort of over a hundred different subjects was used. Several DR-DQ haplotypes were handled as single units for association and clustering, since linkage in the cohort was strong. The study aimed to test whether cataloging public T cell receptors could reveal signatures of past pathogen exposure. All discovery cohort repertoires had been generated using a single sequencing platform. In the later analysis, no new phenotypic data were used to find candidate immune exposures; instead, reliance was placed on TCR beta sequences and their occurrence across donors. An earlier analysis of around 640 of the donors used high-throughput TCR beta sequencing to judge whether each TCR beta V gene segment behaved as functional or pseudogenic. The study used immunosequencing to profile the T cell repertoires of around 600 subjects and linked those repertoires to cytomegalovirus serostatus. A later analysis re-analyzed previously published TCR beta repertoires from 666 donors and added high-resolution HLA genotyping to study TCR occurrence patterns. An early release covering approximately 600 HLA-typed donors comprised approximately 290 gigabases of sequencing data and tens of millions of unique TCR sequences. HLA typing covered class I and class II loci at four-digit resolution. Typing coverage differed by locus: A, B, C, DRB1 and DQB1 were typed in about 629-640 donors, DQA1 in 500 to 550, DPA1 in 600 to 610, and DPB1 in 472. The study combined high-throughput TCR immunosequencing, statistical association of individual TCRs with disease status, and machine learning to predict cytomegalovirus infection status. A later genetic analysis took genome-wide SNP genotypes for about 55% of the roughly 670 donors and used that subset as a discovery cohort. The genetic ancestry cluster associated with self-reported Caucasian donors included 81% of the roughly 360 genotyped donors. Among 398 genotyped donors of the cohort, an average of around 250,000 unique TCR beta nucleotide sequences was sequenced per donor, of which approximately 19% were non-productive. Donor age, sex, ethnicity and CMV serostatus were compiled together with the repertoire data.

About this clone: Its antigen remains undetermined. At one of its ends the junction is not consistent with the germline gene, which may arise from a read error.

CDR1 is given as SQVTM and CDR2 as ANQGSEA, both from the germline V gene. Taken from cysteine to phenylalanine, the CDR3 has 14 residues. Here the CDR3 DNA is all that survives: 42 bases in frame from base 1. General conclusions and limits of the study: Linkage disequilibrium might explain the correlated functional status among segregating V segments, but an unknown experimental factor could not be excluded. Three of the identified cytomegalovirus-associated TCR beta chains were confirmed in vitro to be specific for cytomegalovirus antigens. Roughly uniform sequencing depth across donors was assumed in presence/absence analyses, although this assumption may not hold. A further reported finding was that TCR beta sequences accurately predicted the HLA-A and HLA-B alleles for most subjects in the first cohort. Some IMGT-functional V segments, including TRBV6-2 and TRBV6-3, could not be told apart with the 87-base-pair reads, so those segments were excluded. In a later analysis, HLA-associated TCR beta chains showed more clonal expansion and lower generation probabilities than non-associated chains that were equally common. When HLA alleles, especially DR and DQ, strongly co-occurred, attributing TCR associations to individual alleles was difficult. A later genetic analysis reported fewer N-insertions in productive TCRs among donors in an Asian-associated ancestry cluster than the roughly 640-donor mean. A later analysis found that TCR association rates varied across HLA loci, with DRB1 alleles showing the most associated TCRs and HLA-C alleles the fewest. At a false discovery rate of 0.05, a later analysis linked 16,000 or so TCR beta sequences to specific HLA alleles. In the study, 150 to 200 TCR beta chains were listed as associated with cytomegalovirus. The earlier analysis of around 600 of the donors excluded 15 to 20 rarely observed V segments, including chromosome 9 orphons, because counts were too low. A group of highly shared sequence variants was considered likely to be a technical artifact of the sequencing pipeline. In this cohort, only TCR beta chains were sequenced, and detectable features were limited by the absence of alpha or paired-chain data. The classifier was reported to diagnose cytomegalovirus status with high specificity and sensitivity in both the original cohort and the validation cohort. In a later genetic analysis, a missense DCLRE1C variant was associated with V-gene and J-gene trimming of TCR beta chains, and the association was replicated in an independent cohort. Most CMV-associated TCR beta chains appeared to be HLA-restricted in a later analysis, and the HLA associations seemed to be driven largely by CMV exposure. While some public TCRs were present in many individuals, most TCR sequences turned up only very rarely across donors. In an earlier analysis of around 600 of the donors, most TCR beta V segments appeared in productive rearrangements about 87% or about 30% of the time, broadly matching IMGT annotations. Immune exposure information for the cohort was limited to CMV serostatus. According to a later analysis, parvovirus B19, influenza, CMV and Epstein-Barr virus appeared linked to several top co-occurrence clusters. Because some donors lacked HLA typing at each locus, the association tests relied only on the typed subset. It was suggested by the authors that the approach could potentially be generalized to other disease states and immunological phenotypes.

The cohort was made up of approximately 670 healthy bone marrow donors. All cohort members were sampled while nominally healthy, although unrecorded immune exposures were likely present. The donor was CMV seronegative and belonged to the group of several hundred seronegative cohort members. Each donor provided a peripheral blood sample, and peripheral blood mononuclear cells were used for TCR beta sequencing. Genomic DNA extraction from the blood cell samples was performed with the Qiagen DNeasy Blood Extraction Kit. The method was the immunoSEQ multiplex PCR assay. The multiplex PCR relied on a mix of 60 forward primers for TCR Vbeta segments and 13 reverse primers for TCR Jbeta segments. Amplification of the CDR3 region of rearranged TCR beta genes was performed with a multiplex PCR assay on genomic DNA. On the Illumina HiSeq System, the amplified TCR beta libraries were sequenced as 87-base-pair reads. In the paper's pipeline: A later analysis counted about 80 million unique TCR beta chains across the 690 or so repertoires, and around 12 million of these chains were shared by at least two donors. A nearest-neighbor algorithm error-corrected the raw reads and collapsed the reads into unique sequences, merging closely related sequences to remove PCR and sequencing errors. To assign V, D and J gene segments, CDR3 sequences were aligned to IMGT reference sequences. For a sequence to be retained, at least a six-nucleotide match to both a V gene segment and a J gene segment was required. Rearrangements were classified as productive when the CDR3 lacked stop codons and remained in frame with V and J, and all other rearrangements were classified as non-productive. CDR3 was defined by IMGT convention, running from the second conserved V-encoded cysteine to the conserved J-encoded phenylalanine. In an earlier analysis of around 570 of the donors, sequences lacking an unambiguous match to a single V gene segment were excluded. An earlier analysis of some 610 of the donors called V segments functional above 56.7% productive rearrangements and segregating when the between-donor standard deviation exceeded 5%. A statistical classification framework was built to diagnose cytomegalovirus status from the catalog of TCR beta chain sequences. In a later analysis, V and J genes were assigned by comparing TCR nucleotide sequences against IMGT/GENE-DB human TR gene sequences. Using the TCRdist pipeline, a later analysis assigned CDR3 sequences along with most-parsimonious VDJ recombination scenarios. In a later analysis, every TCR beta chain was defined by the combination of its CDR3 amino acid sequence and its V-gene family, and reads without a unique V-gene family were dropped. To address suspected cross-contamination and a sequencing artifact, a later analysis removed a few hundred highly shared, low-generation-probability nucleotide sequences. A later analysis calculated a clonal expansion index for each public chain from normalized within-repertoire ranks of inferred template counts. In a later analysis, generation probabilities were computed using a VDJ recombination model fitted to out-of-frame rearrangements, and the results were checked against IGoR. Hypergeometric tests were used in a later analysis to score TCR-TCR, TCR-HLA and TCR-CMV co-occurrence, with a repertoire-size bias correction applied to the TCR pairs. To estimate false discovery rates, a later analysis permuted the HLA or CMV assignments 20 times. In a later analysis, co-occurring TCRs were grouped using DBSCAN, with TCRdist sequence similarity added in when clustering inside HLA-allele-positive subsets. For co-occurrence clustering, repertoires with fewer than 30,000 or more than 120,000 public chains were excluded, along with roughly five repertoires with anomalous nucleotide sharing. In TCRdb, the immuneACCESS table is reduced to in-frame sequences with V and J assigned. These tables do not hold every clone; where another copy was compared, an unresolved V gene accounts for under half, and the others remain unexplained. V, J and clone size were drawn from that table, and D and trimming were deduced from the DNA. The data table for this sample lists about 44,000 clones. Over 7% of the sample is taken by the ten largest.

The clonotype originates from a male donor in good health and CMV-seronegative. Sequencing was carried out using PBMCs. Recombination joined TRBV29-1 with TRBJ2-1; a weak D assignment points to TRBD2 (5 bases agree). The CDR3 region: CSVDRSSSDNEQFF. The DNA sequence is TGCAGCGTTGATCGGTCTAGCTCCGACAATGAGCAGTTCTTC.